The present entry profiles one T cell receptor beta chain with its context. The antigen remains undetermined. Germline values: CDR1 MNHNS, CDR2 SASEGT. V lost 0 bases and J 5 bases, leaving 22 bases between the germline ends. The CDR3 spans 18 residues. The record originates from a study of graft-versus-host responses after intestinal transplantation. General study findings and limits: Patients who carried graft-donor T cell macrochimerism also had high graft-versus-host to host-versus-graft clonal ratios in their allografts.

TCRdb keeps only in-frame clones here, not all; method: immunoSEQ multiplex PCR. Among about 99,000 clones listed, 92% were seen once. Sequences were derived from unstimulated CD8+ T cells sorted from spleen or lymph node cells, sampled before transplant. The J gene is TRBJ1-2, the V gene TRBV6-1; D is perhaps TRBD1 (6 bases). This TCR was recovered from a human donor who was the organ donor for an intestinal transplant. The CDR3 sequence: CASSEAPRRGARGYGYTF. DNA for the CDR3: TGTGCCAGCAGTGAAGCGCCCCGCCGGGGGGCGCGGGGTTATGGCTACACCTTC.